This T cell receptor (beta chain) was retrieved from a study of radiotherapy plus CTLA-4 blockade in lung cancer. Germline V CDR1 and CDR2: MNHEY, SVGAGI. The CDR3 contains 14 residues. J was trimmed by 6 bases and V by 5 bases; bases with no gene match: 3. This clone was detected once. Sequenced by immunoSEQ multiplex PCR; TCRdb stores in-frame clones only, minus some. The sample lists 81,000 or so clones, around 76% occurring once. The starting material was peripheral blood, obtained from a patient treated with radiotherapy plus ipilimumab. This chain links TRBV6-5 with TRBJ1-5; 11 nucleotides match TRBD1. This clonotype was obtained from a human donor with non-small cell lung cancer whose response to radiotherapy plus ipilimumab could not be evaluated. Some clones in this sample may be carry-over from other donors' samples. The CDR3, as DNA: TGTGCCAGCAGTGGGACAGGGGGATCTCAGCCCCAGCATTTT. Encoded protein: CASSGTGGSQPQHF.